These 27 T cell receptor beta chains share one sample of origin, sequenced in a study of cytomegalovirus exposure and HLA in healthy donors. The primer mix had 60 Vbeta and 13 Jbeta primers. The data were produced by immunoSEQ multiplex PCR, yet TCRdb's version contains in-frame clones alone and is incomplete. The sample lists 100,000 to 150,000 clones; roughly 82% were seen once. Input material: PBMCs. The source is a woman aged 18-29 years in good health and CMV-seropositive.

In nucleotides, the CDR3 is TGTGCCAGCAGCTTACCAGGGTTTTCTGAGCAGTTCTTC. Protein product: CASSLPGFSEQFF. V is TRBV7-9 and J is TRBJ2-1; TRBD1 might be the D (5 bases). The germline CDR1 and CDR2 sequences are SEHNR and FQNEAQ (reference sequence). This CDR3 contains 13 residues. V lost 2 bases to trimming and J lost 9 bases, with 11 bases between them. The entire variable domain, with the rest obtained from reference TRBV7-9 and TRBJ2-1, is as follows: DTGVSQNPRHKITKRGQNVTFRCDPISEHNRLYWYRQTLGQGPEFLTYFQNEAQLEKSRLLSDRFSAERPKGSFSTLEIQRTEQGDSAMYLCASSLPGFSEQFFGPGTRLTVL.

The chain uses TRBV27 and TRBJ2-3, with a possible D match to TRBD2 (6 bases). Per germline, CDR1 MNHEY and CDR2 SMNVEV (reference sequence). CDR3 length equals 15 residues. V lost 4 bases to trimming and J lost 2 bases, with 13 bases between them. CDR3 amino acids: CASSSWDSDTDTQYF. CDR3 coding DNA: TGTGCCAGCAGTTCTTGGGACTCCGACACAGATACGCAGTATTTT.

This clone was observed a handful of times. The chain carries TRBV9 and TRBJ2-3, with 13 bases fitting TRBD2. Per the germline V gene, CDR1 is SGDLS and CDR2 is YYNGEE. V dropped 3 bases and J dropped 4; count of bases not matched to a gene: 5. This CDR3 is built from 16 residues. This CDR3 is CASSAGLAGDADTQYF. DNA of the CDR3: TGTGCCAGCAGCGCCGGACTAGCGGGGGACGCAGATACGCAGTATTTT.

J is TRBJ1-4 and V is TRBV28; TRBD1 is a possible D gene (5 bases). The germline V gene has CDR1 MDHEN and CDR2 SYDVKM. V dropped 2 bases and J dropped 6 bases, with 13 bases sitting between them. The CDR3 sequence is 15 residues long. Here the CDR3 reads CASSLRGQVHEKLFF. The CDR3 DNA is TGTGCCAGCAGTTTAAGGGGCCAGGTACATGAAAAACTGTTTTTT.

The chain employs TRBV9 and TRBJ1-1; D remains ambiguous. Germline lookup yields CDR1 SGDLS and CDR2 YYNGEE. The CDR3 sequence is 14 residues long. The germline V and J ends were trimmed by 8 bases and 1 base, with 15 bases remaining between them. Here the CDR3 reads CARSYGESNTEAFF. CDR3 nucleotides: TGTGCCAGATCCTACGGGGAATCGAACACTGAAGCTTTCTTT.

Worth noting for this clone: The sample contains more than one DNA sequence encoding this CDR3. The chain combines TRBV5-4 with TRBJ2-2; D is possibly TRBD1 (5 bases). V lost 0 bases, J lost 1 base, and 7 bases lay in between. The germline gives CDR1 SGHNT, CDR2 YYREEE (reference sequence). The CDR3 contains 15 residues. CDR3 loop: CASSLGQGNTGELFF. CDR3 bases: TGTGCCAGCAGCTTGGGCCAGGGGAACACCGGGGAGCTGTTTTTT.

This clone came up a few times. The chain uses TRBV5-6 and TRBJ1-6; D is unresolved. CDR1 SGHDT and CDR2 YYEEEE come from the germline V gene. The CDR3 consists of 16 residues. Trimming took off 6 bases at V and 3 bases at J, with 16 bases between the two ends. DNA for the CDR3: TGTGCCAGCACCCTGATGGCAGGCGTCTATAATTCACCCCTCCACTTT. It encodes CASTLMAGVYNSPLHF.

The chain has TRBV27 and TRBJ1-2; TRBD1 aligns across 7 bases. This CDR3 has 15 residues. Germline trimming cut 0 bases from V and 4 bases from J; bases unmatched to any gene: 5. In germline, CDR1 is MNHEY, CDR2 SMNVEV (reference sequence). CDR3 DNA sequence: TGTGCCAGCAGTTTATCGGGACAGAATTTCTATGGCTACACCTTC. Amino acids: CASSLSGQNFYGYTF.

The chain employs TRBV12-2 and TRBJ1-4. TRBV12-2 is listed as a pseudogene. This CDR3 contains 18 residues. The DNA of the CDR3 is TGTGCAAGTCGCCCTACTGGCGGGGAGGGCTCGGGTAATGAAAAACTGTTTTTT. Amino acids: CASRPTGGEGSGNEKLFF.

The rearrangement uses TRBV4-1 and TRBJ2-1, with TRBD2 matching over 7 bases. Losses at the gene ends were 3 bases for V and 7 bases for J; bases not matched to a gene: 12. Germline V gene lookup returns CDR1 MGHRA and CDR2 YSYEKL. This CDR3 has 16 residues. The CDR3 sequence: CASSHLLGQGGNEQFF. CDR3 nucleotides: TGCGCCAGCAGCCATCTCCTTGGGCAGGGAGGGAATGAGCAGTTCTTC.

The chain recombines TRBV27 with TRBJ1-1; D may be TRBD1 (5 bases). The CDR3 consists of 14 residues. CDR1 MNHEY and CDR2 SMNVEV come from the germline V gene (reference sequence). V was clipped by 6 bases and J by 0 bases, with 11 bases between them. CDR3 protein: CASRPLGVNTEAFF. CDR3 bases: TGTGCCAGCAGGCCTCTAGGGGTGAACACTGAAGCTTTCTTT.

This chain links TRBV5-1 with TRBJ1-1; 8 bases match TRBD1. Germline V gene data show CDR1 as SGHRS and CDR2 as YFSETQ. With V trimmed by 0 bases and J by 6 bases, 4 bases remained unmatched. This CDR3 comprises 14 residues. CDR3 amino acids: CASSLGQGAPEAFF. The DNA for the CDR3 is TGCGCCAGCAGCTTGGGCCAGGGGGCCCCTGAAGCTTTCTTT.

Remarks on this clone: The junction shows a germline mismatch at one end, possibly a read error. The V call is TRBV18, the J call TRBJ2-3, with 8 bases fitting TRBD2. This CDR3 has 13 amino acids. From germline, CDR1 is KGHSH and CDR2 LQKENI. CDR3 sequence: CASSRTSTDTQYF. The CDR3 nucleotides read TGTGCCAGCTCACGGACTAGCACTGATACGCAGTATTTT. Full variable domain (outside the CDR3, taken from reference TRBV18 and TRBJ2-3): NAGVMQNPRHLVRRRGQEARLRCSPMKGHSHVYWYRQLPEEGLKFMVYLQKENIIDESGMPKERFSAEFPKEGPSILRIQQVVRGDSAAYFCASSRTSTDTQYFGPGTRLTVL.

The V gene is TRBV15, the J gene TRBJ2-1; a weak D match, TRBD1 (5 bases). The V gene lost 5 bases and the J gene lost 7 bases, with 9 bases spanning the gap. This CDR3 spans 12 amino acids. CDR1 is LNHNV and CDR2 is YYDKDF in the germline V gene (reference sequence). In nucleotides, the CDR3 is TGTGCCACCAGCGGTTACAGGAATGAGCAGTTCTTC. This codes for CATSGYRNEQFF. Filled out from reference TRBV15 and TRBJ2-1, the complete variable domain reads DAMVIQNPRYQVTQFGKPVTLSCSQTLNHNVMYWYQQKSSQAPKLLFHYYDKDFNNEADTPDNFQSRRPNTSFCFLDIRSPGLGDTAMYLCATSGYRNEQFFGPGTRLTVL.

With respect to this clone: Different DNA sequences within this sample yield the same CDR3. The V gene is TRBV29-1, the J gene TRBJ2-1; the D gene is possibly TRBD2 (6 bases). The length of the CDR3 is 10 residues. CDR1 SQVTM and CDR2 ANQGSEA come from the germline V gene. V was trimmed by 7 bases and J by 9 bases, leaving 10 bases between them. The CDR3 loop is CSAGATEQFF. The CDR3, as DNA: TGCAGCGCGGGAGCCACTGAGCAGTTCTTC.

The V and J genes are TRBV5-5 and TRBJ2-7; 7 bases map to TRBD1. The CDR3 is 15 amino acids. With V trimmed by 2 bases and J by 5 bases, 10 bases remained unmatched. Germline lookup yields CDR1 SGHKS and CDR2 YYEKEE (reference sequence). The CDR3, as DNA: TGTGCCAGCAGCTTCCGGGACAGCCAATCCCACGAGCAGTACTTC. Encoded protein: CASSFRDSQSHEQYF.

The CDR3 protein is CASSPVTGVPSGANVLTF. The DNA for the CDR3 is TGCGCCAGCAGCCCCGTGACAGGGGTCCCCTCTGGGGCCAACGTCCTGACTTTC. The chain has TRBV4-1 and TRBJ2-6, with TRBD1 matching 8 bases. V lost 4 bases and J lost 0; bases outside the gene matches: 8. CDR3 length: 18 amino acids. Germline CDR1 is MGHRA and CDR2 is YSYEKL.

The rearrangement uses TRBV5-1 and TRBJ2-1; D is ambiguous. V was trimmed by 3 bases and J by 5 bases, leaving 3 bases between them. The CDR3 runs to 11 residues. Germline assignment: CDR1 SGHRS and CDR2 YFSETQ. Written as DNA, the CDR3 is TGCGCCAGCAGCTGGCACAATGAGCAGTTCTTC. Protein: CASSWHNEQFF.

The sample holds one count of this clone. This chain joins TRBV30 and TRBJ1-4; the D gene is possibly TRBD1 (5 bases). The CDR3 length is 12 residues. Trimming cost V 1 base and J 7 bases, with 7 bases left between them. Per the germline V gene, CDR1 is GTSNPN and CDR2 is SVGIG (reference sequence). For the CDR3, the DNA is TGTGCCTGGAGTGACGGGGGTGAAAAACTGTTTTTT. Amino acid sequence: CAWSDGGEKLFF.

The chain carries TRBV28 and TRBJ2-1; D might be TRBD2 (6 bases). Trimming took 6 bases from V and 6 from J, leaving 15 bases between them. CDR1 MDHEN and CDR2 SYDVKM come from the germline V gene. The length of the CDR3 is 14 residues. The chain's CDR3 is CASSSHPGVNEQFF. Here the CDR3 DNA reads TGTGCCAGCAGCTCCCACCCGGGGGTCAATGAGCAGTTCTTC.

The J gene is TRBJ1-4, the V gene TRBV2; possibly TRBD1 for D (6 bases). CDR1 and CDR2 from the germline V gene are SNHLY and FYNNEI. This CDR3 has 14 residues. V shed 3 bases and J shed 8 bases, with 13 bases lying between them. This CDR3 is CASSETGRGEKLFF. CDR3 DNA: TGTGCCAGCAGTGAGACAGGCAGGGGAGAAAAACTGTTTTTT.

The rearrangement links TRBV6-5 to TRBJ2-1; TRBD2 agrees at 8 bases. Looked up from germline, CDR1 is MNHEY and CDR2 is SVGAGI. The CDR3 is 14 residues long. V lost 6 bases and J lost 7; bases outside the gene matches: 8. The CDR3 DNA is TGTGCCAGCAGCCGGGGGGGGTCCCCGAATGAGCAGTTCTTC. It yields the protein CASSRGGSPNEQFF.

The chain employs TRBV5-1 and TRBJ2-5; tentative D call: TRBD2 (7 bases). V lost 7 bases, J lost 5 bases, and 12 bases lay in between. Germline assignment: CDR1 SGHRS and CDR2 YFSETQ. There are 12 residues in the CDR3. CDR3 in amino acids: CASWGGRETQYF. CDR3 DNA sequence: TGCGCCAGCTGGGGGGGCCGGGAGACCCAGTACTTC.

This chain connects TRBV2 to TRBJ1-5; possible D gene TRBD1, 6 bases. The CDR3 is 15 amino acids. Germline-derived CDR1 and CDR2 are SNHLY and FYNNEI. V gave up 6 bases and J gave up 0 bases, with 12 bases separating them. The CDR3 loop reads CASRTDSLSNQPQHF. The CDR3 coding sequence is TGTGCCAGCAGGACGGACAGCCTTAGCAATCAGCCCCAGCATTTT.

This clone was picked up a small number of times. V and J are TRBV10-3 and TRBJ2-1; D may be TRBD1 (6 bases). There are 15 residues in the CDR3. V lost 2 bases to trimming and J lost 6 bases, with 14 bases between them. The germline V gene has CDR1 ENHRY and CDR2 SYGVKD. DNA for the CDR3: TGTGCCATCAGTGAGAAAACAGGGATGAGCAATGAGCAGTTCTTC. Amino acid sequence: CAISEKTGMSNEQFF.

The chain has TRBV5-4 and TRBJ2-3, with D perhaps matching TRBD1 (6 bases). V gave up 0 bases and J gave up 0 bases, with 8 bases separating them. The CDR3 spans 15 residues. Germline V lookup: CDR1 SGHNT, CDR2 YYREEE (reference sequence). The CDR3 nucleotides are TGTGCCAGCAGCTTGGCCAGGGGCAGCACAGATACGCAGTATTTT. It yields the protein CASSLARGSTDTQYF.

The CDR3 protein is CSVVEQGWIDTQYF. As DNA, the CDR3 is TGCAGCGTTGTTGAACAGGGTTGGATAGATACGCAGTATTTT. The rearrangement links TRBV29-1 to TRBJ2-3; perhaps TRBD1 as D (6 bases). The CDR3 loop spans 14 amino acids. V was clipped by 4 bases and J by 5 bases, with 16 bases between them. Germline V gene data show CDR1 as SQVTM and CDR2 as ANQGSEA.